The next 11 T cell receptor beta chains were all read from a single sample in a study of T cells in narcolepsy. Generated by immunoSEQ multiplex PCR, the TCRdb table keeps only in-frame clones and is missing some. The sample consists of approximately 31,000 clones, roughly 73% of them appearing once. The material sequenced was CD45RA- memory CD4+ T cells from PBMCs. These receptors all come from a human donor with narcolepsy.

This clone was counted only a few times. This CDR3 is also generated by other DNA sequences in the sample. This sequence joins TRBV18 and TRBJ2-7, with TRBD1 identical over 7 bases. In germline, CDR1 is KGHSH, CDR2 LQKENI. The CDR3 covers 12 residues. V was clipped by 2 bases and J by 5 bases; unmatched bases: 0. As DNA, the CDR3 is TGTGCCAGCTCACCAACAGGGGACGAGCAGTACTTC. Its protein product is CASSPTGDEQYF.

The rearrangement uses TRBV5-4 and TRBJ2-5; 9 bases fit TRBD2. The length of the CDR3 is 15 residues. After removal of 4 bases from V and 1 base from J, the junction contained 5 bases not matched to a gene. Germline V gene sequence: CDR1 SGHNT, CDR2 YYREEE (reference sequence). In DNA, the CDR3 is TGTGCCAGCAGCATTCTAGCGGGGAGCCAAGAGACCCAGTACTTC. It is translated as CASSILAGSQETQYF.

J is TRBJ2-4 and V is TRBV2, with TRBD1 matching 7 bases. Germline CDR1 and CDR2: SNHLY and FYNNEI. After removal of 8 bases from V and 3 bases from J, the junction contained 10 bases not matched to a gene. CDR3 size: 15 residues. CDR3 residues: CASGNRGESKNIQYF. CDR3 nucleotides: TGTGCCAGCGGCAACAGGGGTGAGAGCAAAAACATTCAGTACTTC.

This clone was picked up one time. V and J are TRBV7-8 and TRBJ1-2; 9 nucleotides agree with TRBD1. CDR3 length equals 14 residues. Losses at the gene ends were 6 bases for V and 7 bases for J; bases not matched to a gene: 9. CDR1 SGHVS and CDR2 FQNEAQ come from the germline V gene. CDR3 nucleotide sequence: TGTGCCAGCAGTCATCCGGGACAGGGACCTGGCTACACCTTC. Its translation: CASSHPGQGPGYTF.

This clone was recorded a few times. V and J are TRBV18 and TRBJ1-2; 7 positions match TRBD1. The germline V gene has CDR1 KGHSH and CDR2 LQKENI. CDR3 size: 15 residues. Unmatched junction bases numbered 6, after V lost 4 bases and J lost 1 base. In DNA, the CDR3 is TGTGCCAGCTCACTGGACAGGCTGTATAACTATGGCTACACCTTC. It codes for CASSLDRLYNYGYTF.

The CDR3 sequence: CASSLEGRGSSYNEQFF. CDR3 sequence (DNA): TGTGCCAGCAGCTTGGAGGGCCGCGGTAGCTCCTACAATGAGCAGTTCTTC. V and J are TRBV5-4 and TRBJ2-1; D is uncertain. CDR1 is SGHNT and CDR2 is YYREEE in the germline V gene (reference sequence). V lost 0 bases, J lost 0 bases, and 13 bases lay in between. This CDR3 region has 17 residues.

V gene TRBV7-6 combines with J gene TRBJ2-7, with TRBD1 matching 7 bases. This CDR3 has 16 amino acids. The germline gives CDR1 SGHVS, CDR2 FNYEAQ. V lost 5 bases to trimming and J lost 5 bases; unmatched junction nucleotides: 15. This chain's CDR3 is CASSPLSSTGFDEQYF. CDR3 coding DNA: TGTGCCAGCAGCCCCCTCTCATCGACAGGGTTCGACGAGCAGTACTTC.

The chain combines TRBV7-9 with TRBJ2-1; 11 bases match TRBD2. CDR1 SEHNR and CDR2 FQNEAQ come from the germline V gene (reference sequence). The CDR3 covers 15 residues. V lost 3 bases, J lost 9 bases, and 7 bases stayed unmatched. CDR3 in DNA: TGTGCCAGCAGCTTCTCGACTAGCGGGGTTGGTGAGCAGTTCTTC. The encoded protein is CASSFSTSGVGEQFF.

The chain has TRBV5-1 and TRBJ2-1, with 12 bases aligning to TRBD2. Germline values: CDR1 SGHRS, CDR2 YFSETQ. J lost 4 bases, V lost 4 bases, and 6 bases had no gene match. The length of the CDR3 is 16 residues. CDR3 DNA: TGCGCCAGCAGCCCTGGAGGGACTAGCGGGTACAATGAGCAGTTCTTC. This encodes CASSPGGTSGYNEQFF.

This sequence joins TRBV7-9 and TRBJ2-7, with 10 bases fitting TRBD2. The germline gives CDR1 SEHNR, CDR2 FQNEAQ (reference sequence). This CDR3 comprises 16 residues. Unmatched junction bases numbered 6, after V lost 1 base and J lost 3 bases. This CDR3 reads CASSLEPSGRVYEQYF. In DNA, the CDR3 is TGTGCCAGCAGCTTAGAACCGAGCGGGAGGGTCTACGAGCAGTACTTC.

The chain uses TRBV7-9 and TRBJ2-1; D perhaps matches TRBD1 (5 bases). V was shortened by 1 base and J by 3 bases, with 7 bases between the two germline ends. This CDR3 has 14 amino acids. From germline, CDR1 is SEHNR and CDR2 FQNEAQ (reference sequence). The CDR3 region has the DNA TGTGCCAGCAGCTTAGGGACAAGCTACAATGAGCAGTTCTTC. This gives the protein CASSLGTSYNEQFF. Combining the CDR3 with reference TRBV7-9 and TRBJ2-1 gives the whole variable domain DTGVSQNPRHKITKRGQNVTFRCDPISEHNRLYWYRQTLGQGPEFLTYFQNEAQLEKSRLLSDRFSAERPKGSFSTLEIQRTEQGDSAMYLCASSLGTSYNEQFFGPGTRLTVL.